Listed below are T cell receptor beta chains from one sample, sequenced in a study of Ad26.COV2.S vaccination and SARS-CoV-2 variants. Measured with immunoSEQ multiplex PCR; TCRdb has only the in-frame clones, and not every one. The sample includes 510,000 or so clones, 87% of them seen just once. The sequencing here drew on peripheral blood, taken in a trial of Ad26.COV2.S vaccine versus placebo. Every receptor here comes from a person between 18 and 65 years old who received the Ad26.COV2.S COVID-19 vaccine or a placebo. Both conserved end residues are trimmed from each CDR3. Only part of the rows carry a size: once, few, many, or a class if the clone is expanded.

v_gene	j_gene	abundance	CDR3aa
TRBV28	TRBJ1-2	NA	ASTWGSNYGYT
TRBV4-2	TRBJ2-1	NA	ASSQDPSYNEQF
TRBV6-5	TRBJ2-5	NA	ASKLEGGRETQY
TRBV3-1/TRBV3-2	TRBJ1-1	NA	ASSQEAMNTEAF
TRBV5-4	TRBJ2-1	NA	ASSLGGSNEQF
TRBV6-4	TRBJ1-5	NA	ASSDSEGQPQH
TRBV7-9	TRBJ2-1	NA	ASSERTGVYEQF
TRBV19	TRBJ2-1	NA	ASSIVAGAGNEQF
TRBV19	TRBJ2-1	NA	ALAGSGKLYNEQF
TRBV9	TRBJ2-3	NA	ASTDGTSGRGTDTQY
TRBV2	TRBJ2-3	NA	ASSEVRGRGRSTDTQY
TRBV28	TRBJ2-4	NA	ASSSNGQGAKNIQY
TRBV7-9	TRBJ1-1	few	ASSHPRTANTEAF
TRBV28	TRBJ2-7	NA	ASSLTTGLQY
TRBV30	TRBJ1-2	NA	AWLTGVGYT
TRBV7-3	TRBJ2-1	few	ASSPTSGSVHEQF
TRBV6-6	TRBJ2-1	NA	ASLTSGSTSYNEQF
TRBV6-6	TRBJ1-4	NA	ASRGPTNEKLF
TRBV30	TRBJ1-2	NA	AWSDRGNYGYT
TRBV9	TRBJ2-5	few	ASSGLGTGQETQY
TRBV7-8	TRBJ2-7	NA	ASSLVSGEPYEQY
TRBV11-2	TRBJ1-5	NA	ASSLGGGGGQPQH
TRBV3-1/TRBV3-2	TRBJ2-5	NA	ASSRGQGKETQY
TRBV6-2/TRBV6-3	TRBJ1-5	NA	ASSPQGGGDNQPQH
TRBV7-2	TRBJ1-5	NA	ASRLNPPNQPQH
TRBV10-3	TRBJ1-1	NA	AISESNDEAF
TRBV29-1	TRBJ2-1	NA	SVDSGKVQF
TRBV9	TRBJ1-2	once	ASSPGQRNYGYT
TRBV25-1	TRBJ2-1	NA	ASSVGSQGENEQF
TRBV18	TRBJ1-1	once	ASSADRNTEAF
TRBV6-2/TRBV6-3	TRBJ2-7	NA	ASSYSLGTLYEQY
TRBV7-2	TRBJ2-3	NA	ASSEGGTDTQY
TRBV7-9	TRBJ2-3	NA	ASSLRTSGSTDTQY
TRBV19	TRBJ2-1	NA	ASSRTGTSVNEQF
TRBV3-1/TRBV3-2	TRBJ2-1	NA	ASSPWGGYNEQF
TRBV3-1/TRBV3-2	TRBJ2-7	NA	ASSQRPVYEQY
TRBV7-9	TRBJ2-7	NA	ASSWGQGYEQY
TRBV6-6	TRBJ2-1	many	ASSWGSGTSEQF
TRBV9	TRBJ1-1	NA	ASSVEVGQPEEAF
TRBV7-9	TRBJ1-1	NA	ASSPVGTEAF
TRBV11-1	TRBJ2-3	NA	ASSPTRSGTQY
TRBV10-3	TRBJ1-2	NA	AIRVAELVDYGYT
TRBV19	TRBJ2-7	NA	ASSSGTGTYEQY
TRBV6-4	TRBJ2-3	NA	ASSDITGTDTQY
TRBV3-1/TRBV3-2	TRBJ1-5	NA	ASSLQGNQPQH
TRBV11-2	TRBJ1-2	NA	ASSLGAGWSST
TRBV6-6	TRBJ2-7	NA	ASSRITGGRSPTYEQY
TRBV28	TRBJ1-3	once	ASSLWAGQGLSGNTIY
TRBV27	TRBJ1-1	NA	ASSFVGGSTEAF
TRBV7-2	TRBJ1-1	NA	ASSRPGTPMNTEAF
TRBV28	TRBJ1-2	NA	ASRPPGQGGCT
TRBV28	TRBJ2-1	NA	ASSTTSGRFLQF
TRBV28	TRBJ1-2	NA	ASSLLQTNYGYT
TRBV28	TRBJ1-6	NA	ASSLRQGVNSPLH
TRBV5-1	TRBJ2-6	NA	ASSLAGPSGANVLT